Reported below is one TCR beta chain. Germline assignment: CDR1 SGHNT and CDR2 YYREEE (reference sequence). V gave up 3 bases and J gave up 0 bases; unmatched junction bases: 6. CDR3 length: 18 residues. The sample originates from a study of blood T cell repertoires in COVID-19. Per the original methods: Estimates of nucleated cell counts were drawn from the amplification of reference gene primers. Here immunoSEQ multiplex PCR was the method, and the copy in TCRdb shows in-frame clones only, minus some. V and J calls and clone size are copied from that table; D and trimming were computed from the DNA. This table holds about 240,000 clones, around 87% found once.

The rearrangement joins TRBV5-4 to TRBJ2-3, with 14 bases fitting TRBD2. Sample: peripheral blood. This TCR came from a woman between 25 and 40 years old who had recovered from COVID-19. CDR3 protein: CASSWGTSGGRSTDTQYF. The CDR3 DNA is TGTGCCAGCAGCTGGGGGACTAGCGGGGGCCGAAGCACAGATACGCAGTATTTT.